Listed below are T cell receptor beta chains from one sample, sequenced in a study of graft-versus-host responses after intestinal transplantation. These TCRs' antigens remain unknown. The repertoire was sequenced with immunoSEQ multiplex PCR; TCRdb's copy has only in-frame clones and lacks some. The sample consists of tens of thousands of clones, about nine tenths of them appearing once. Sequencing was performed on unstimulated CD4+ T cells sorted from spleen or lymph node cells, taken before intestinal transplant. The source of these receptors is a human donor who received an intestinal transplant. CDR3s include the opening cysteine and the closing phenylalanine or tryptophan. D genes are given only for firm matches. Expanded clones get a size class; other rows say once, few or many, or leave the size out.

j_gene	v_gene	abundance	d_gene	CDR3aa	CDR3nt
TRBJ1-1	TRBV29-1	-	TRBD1	CSVEVQGWVTEAFF	TGCAGCGTTGAAGTACAGGGGTGGGTCACTGAAGCTTTCTTT
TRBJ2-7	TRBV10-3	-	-	CAIRGAPGLSYEQYF	TGTGCCATCAGGGGGGCCCCAGGCCTTTCCTACGAGCAGTACTTC
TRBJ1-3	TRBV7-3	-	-	CASSFGGGNTIYF	TGTGCCAGCAGCTTCGGCGGTGGAAACACCATATATTTT
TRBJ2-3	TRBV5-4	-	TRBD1	CASSVPGQGRVGTDTQYF	TGTGCCAGCAGCGTACCGGGACAGGGGAGAGTTGGCACAGATACGCAGTATTTT
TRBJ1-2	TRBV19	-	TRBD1	CASSLGQGVNYGYTF	TGTGCCAGTAGTCTCGGACAGGGAGTCAACTATGGCTACACCTTC
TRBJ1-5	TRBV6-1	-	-	CLSTLSNQPQHF	TGCCTGTCGACACTTAGCAATCAGCCCCAGCATTTT
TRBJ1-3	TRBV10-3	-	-	CAISGGQSSGNTIYF	TGTGCCATCAGTGGAGGTCAGAGCTCTGGAAACACCATATATTTT
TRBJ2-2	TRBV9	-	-	CASSADSWTGELFF	TGTGCCAGCAGCGCGGACAGTTGGACCGGGGAGCTGTTTTTT
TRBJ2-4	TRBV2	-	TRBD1	CASSVGTDLAKNIQYF	TGTGCCAGCAGTGTGGGGACAGATCTAGCCAAAAACATTCAGTACTTC
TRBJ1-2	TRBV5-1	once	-	CASSGGQSVLYGYTF	TGCGCCAGCAGCGGCGGACAGTCTGTTCTCTATGGCTACACCTTC
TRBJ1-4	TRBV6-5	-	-	CASSYSREKLFF	TGTGCCAGCAGTTACTCCCGGGAAAAACTGTTTTTT
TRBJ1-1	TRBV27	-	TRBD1	CASSLVWGTGDGTEAFF	TGTGCCAGCAGTTTAGTTTGGGGCACAGGGGACGGGACTGAAGCTTTCTTT
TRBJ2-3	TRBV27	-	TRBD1	CASKQGGGTDTQYF	TGTGCCAGTAAACAGGGGGGAGGCACAGATACGCAGTATTTT
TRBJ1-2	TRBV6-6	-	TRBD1	CASSRQGVHYGYTF	TGTGCCAGCAGCCGACAGGGGGTTCACTATGGCTACACCTTC
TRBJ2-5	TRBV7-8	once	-	CASSRQAFQETQYF	TGTGCCAGCAGCCGACAGGCTTTCCAAGAGACCCAGTACTTC
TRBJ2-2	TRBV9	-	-	CASTQRAGESGELFF	TGTGCCAGCACCCAGCGGGCGGGCGAGTCGGGGGAGCTGTTTTTT
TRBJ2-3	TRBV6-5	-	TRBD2	CASGEGPPGTDTQYF	TGTGCCAGCGGGGAGGGACCCCCGGGCACAGATACGCAGTATTTT
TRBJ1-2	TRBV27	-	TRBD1	CASRTGGAYGYTF	TGTGCCAGCAGGACAGGGGGGGCCTATGGCTACACCTTC
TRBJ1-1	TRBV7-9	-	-	CASSLEVGRIGTEAFF	TGTGCCAGCAGCTTAGAAGTCGGCAGGATCGGTACTGAAGCTTTCTTT
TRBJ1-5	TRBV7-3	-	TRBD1	CASSLTKGQANQPQHF	TGTGCCAGCAGCTTAACAAAGGGACAGGCTAATCAGCCCCAGCATTTT
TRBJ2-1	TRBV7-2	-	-	CASSLKVGSEQFF	TGTGCCAGCAGCTTAAAAGTCGGGAGTGAGCAGTTCTTC
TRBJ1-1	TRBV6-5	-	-	CASSALGGVAEAFF	TGTGCCAGCAGTGCACTTGGAGGGGTAGCTGAAGCTTTCTTT
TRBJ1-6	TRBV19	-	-	CASSTYYRDASSYNSPLHF	TGTGCCAGTAGTACCTACTACAGGGACGCGAGCTCCTATAATTCACCCCTCCACTTT
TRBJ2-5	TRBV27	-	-	CASSHRVGQETQYF	TGTGCCAGCAGTCACAGGGTTGGGCAAGAGACCCAGTACTTC
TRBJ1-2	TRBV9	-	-	CASSGDRKDNYGYTF	TGTGCCAGCAGCGGAGACAGGAAAGATAACTATGGCTACACCTTC
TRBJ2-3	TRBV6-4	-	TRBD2	CASSISGNTDTQYF	TGTGCCAGCAGTATAAGCGGGAACACAGATACGCAGTATTTT
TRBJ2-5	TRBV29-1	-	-	CSVARQVEETQYF	TGCAGCGTCGCGCGTCAAGTGGAAGAGACCCAGTACTTC
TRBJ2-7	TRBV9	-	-	CASSAEPRGGRAEQYF	TGTGCCAGCAGCGCAGAACCTAGGGGGGGGCGGGCCGAGCAGTACTTC
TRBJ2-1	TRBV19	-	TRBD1	CASSATGDSYNEQFF	TGTGCCAGTAGTGCGACAGGGGACTCCTACAATGAGCAGTTCTTC
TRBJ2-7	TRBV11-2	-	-	CASSPGGSYEQYF	TGTGCCAGCAGCCCCGGGGGCTCCTACGAGCAGTACTTC
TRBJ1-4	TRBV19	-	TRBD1	CASSIGTGRGGNEKLFF	TGTGCCAGTAGTATAGGGACAGGGCGTGGGGGGAATGAAAAACTGTTTTTT
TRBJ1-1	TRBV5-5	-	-	CASSPTYITGSTEAFF	TGTGCCAGCAGCCCCACCTACATTACAGGGTCCACTGAAGCTTTCTTT
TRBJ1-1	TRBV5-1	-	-	CASELQGTAFF	TGCGCCAGCGAACTACAGGGTACGGCTTTCTTT
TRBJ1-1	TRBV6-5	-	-	CASKVLGGNTEAFF	TGTGCCAGCAAGGTTCTGGGGGGTAACACTGAAGCTTTCTTT
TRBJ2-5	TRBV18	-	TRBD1	CASSPGQKETQYF	TGTGCCAGCTCACCGGGACAGAAAGAGACCCAGTACTTC
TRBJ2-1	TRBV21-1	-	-	CASSRPGRWYNEQFF	TGTGCCAGCAGCAGACCAGGGAGGTGGTACAATGAGCAGTTCTTC
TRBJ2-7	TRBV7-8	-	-	CASTSTYEQYF	TGTGCCAGCACGAGTACCTACGAGCAGTACTTC